A single sample gave rise to the 14 T cell receptor beta chains below, sequenced in a study of T cells in Graves' hyperthyroidism and ophthalmopathy (dated by TCRdb to between 2017 and 2020). Library preparation was by multiplex PCR. Reads for this sample came from an Illumina HiSeq 2000. TCR beta CDR3 regions were amplified from RNA transcripts. The TCR CDR3 was subjected to a first round of RT-PCR using the HTBI primer set and the Qiagen OneStep RT-PCR kit. The public reads were quality trimmed at Q25 with fastp and then assembled into clones with MiXCR by TCRdb, keeping productive beta chains. CDR3 protein sequences are deduplicated, and each keeps its most common genes and DNA. The sample has hundreds of thousands of distinct CDR3 sequences on record, 35% to 40% of them singletons. In total, the top ten clones hold 8% to 9% of the sample. The sample was blood. These receptor sequences come from a man between 18 and 29 years old with Graves' hyperthyroidism.

The V and J genes are TRBV9 and TRBJ2-5; 8 bases agree with TRBD2. The J segment lost 2 bases and the V segment lost 4 bases, leaving 10 bases of the junction unmatched. The germline CDR1 and CDR2 sequences are SGDLS and YYNGEE. CDR3 length: 16 residues. The DNA for the CDR3 is TGTGCCAGCAGCCTCCAGACTAGCGATTCACAAGAGACCCAGTACTTC. It translates to CASSLQTSDSQETQYF.

This clonotype was seen a handful of times. CDR3 sequence (DNA): TGTGCCAGTAGTATAAGGGCCCGGGCCTCTGGAAACACCATATATTTT. It codes for CASSIRARASGNTIYF. The V and J genes are TRBV19 and TRBJ1-3; D is uncertain. CDR1 is LNHDA and CDR2 is SQIVND in the germline V gene (reference sequence). Trimming removed 2 bases from V and 0 bases from J, with 11 bases in between. The CDR3 runs to 16 residues.

The sample holds a few counts of this clonotype. Compared with germline, one end of the junction differs, possibly owing to a read error. The genes are TRBV13 and TRBJ2-5, with TRBD2 matching 12 bases. The CDR3 is 16 residues long. Germline V gene lookup returns CDR1 PRHDT and CDR2 FYEKMQ (reference sequence). This chain's CDR3 is CASSLGLAGPVETQYF. In DNA form, the CDR3 reads TGTGCCAGCAGCCTAGGACTAGCGGGACCAGTGGAGACCCAGTACTTC. Based on the CDR3 plus reference TRBV13 and TRBJ2-5, the full variable domain is AAGVIQSPRHLIKEKRETATLKCYPIPRHDTVYWYQQGPGQDPQFLISFYEKMQSDKGSIPDRFSAQQFSDYHSELNMSSLELGDSALYFCASSLGLAGPVETQYFGPGTRLLVL.

This clonotype showed up just a few times. The gene calls are TRBV6-1 and TRBJ1-1, with TRBD1 as a possible D gene (5 bases). The CDR3 runs 14 residues. CDR1 is MNHNS and CDR2 is SASEGT in the germline V gene. Trimming removed 2 bases at V and 1 base at J, with 8 bases between. The CDR3 DNA sequence: TGTGCCAGCAGTGAATACGGGGGGAACACTGAAGCTTTCTTT. This codes for CASSEYGGNTEAFF.

The V call is TRBV20-1, the J call TRBJ2-7; 12 bases agree with TRBD1. Looked up from germline, CDR1 is DFQATT and CDR2 is SNEGSKA (reference sequence). The CDR3 has 15 amino acids. Trimming at V came to 5 bases and at J to 6 bases, leaving 11 bases not matched to a gene. CDR3 DNA: TGCAGTGCTCTTCAGCCGGGACAGGGGGCTGGCGAGCAGTACTTC. Protein sequence: CSALQPGQGAGEQYF.

The chain combines TRBV3-1 with TRBJ1-6; D is uncertain. The CDR3 extends over 14 amino acids. Trimming removed 4 bases at V and 7 bases at J, with 11 bases between. Germline assignment: CDR1 LGHDT and CDR2 YNNKEL (reference sequence). The DNA of the CDR3 is TGTGCCAGCAGCCCAGTAGCGGAGAATTCACCCCTCCACTTT. Its protein is CASSPVAENSPLHF.

About this clonotype itself: This sequence may be a read error, since a much larger clone differs from it by one base. V usage is TRBV7-9 and J usage is TRBJ1-1; D unclear. Per the germline V gene, CDR1 is SEHNR and CDR2 is FQNEAQ (reference sequence). The CDR3 extends over 12 amino acids. CDR3 DNA: TGTGCCAGCAGCTACCCGAACACTGAAGCTTCCTTT. This sequence encodes CASSYPNTEASF.

This clonotype was seen many times. The J gene is TRBJ1-1, the V gene TRBV12-3 or TRBV12-4, with a possible D match to TRBD1 (5 bases). The length of the CDR3 is 12 residues. V lost 5 bases, J lost 10 bases, and 14 bases lay in between. CDR3 sequence: CASSTLMRGAFF. CDR3 DNA: TGTGCCAGCAGTACTCTTATGAGGGGAGCTTTCTTT.

This clonotype has a count of ten or more. The V call is TRBV7-9, the J call TRBJ1-2; 7 bases are shared with TRBD1. The CDR3 is 14 residues long. Trimming took 4 bases from V and 2 from J; bases not matched to a gene: 4. The germline gives CDR1 SEHNR, CDR2 FQNEAQ (reference sequence). CDR3 sequence reads: CASSSTGQNYGYTF. The CDR3 DNA follows: TGTGCCAGCAGCTCAACGGGACAGAACTATGGCTACACCTTC.

The chain employs TRBV20-1 and TRBJ2-7, with 10 positions matching TRBD2. The J segment lost 0 bases and the V segment lost 6 bases, leaving 14 bases of the junction unmatched. Germline values: CDR1 DFQATT, CDR2 SNEGSKA (reference sequence). CDR3 length equals 17 residues. The CDR3: CSASKLASGRDSYEQYF. In DNA, the CDR3 is TGCAGTGCGTCTAAACTGGCTAGCGGGAGAGACTCCTACGAGCAGTACTTC.

This chain joins TRBV5-4 and TRBJ2-2; D is undetermined. CDR3 length: 13 residues. V lost 4 bases to trimming and J lost 4 bases, with 8 bases between them. The germline V gene encodes CDR1 SGHNT and CDR2 YYREEE (reference sequence). The CDR3 DNA sequence: TGTGCCAGCAGCGACCGGACCACCGGGGAGCTGTTTTTT. It specifies CASSDRTTGELFF.

The V and J genes are TRBV20-1 and TRBJ2-7; D perhaps matches TRBD1 (6 bases). Per the germline V gene, CDR1 is DFQATT and CDR2 is SNEGSKA (reference sequence). V was pared by 1 base and J by 0 bases, with 10 bases between. The CDR3 has 14 residues. CDR3 protein: CSARVSGVSYEQYF. CDR3 nucleotides: TGCAGTGCTAGAGTCTCAGGGGTCTCCTACGAGCAGTACTTC.

This clonotype was recorded at least ten times. The V and J genes are TRBV7-2 and TRBJ2-7; D ambiguous. This CDR3 spans 12 amino acids. Germline assignment: CDR1 SGHTA and CDR2 FQGNSA. Trimming pared 1 base from V and 4 bases from J, leaving 5 bases between. CDR3 loop: CASSLVQYEQYF. Written as DNA, the CDR3 is TGTGCCAGCAGCTTAGTTCAGTACGAGCAGTACTTC.

The table lists this clonotype with a few counts. V gene TRBV20-1 combines with J gene TRBJ1-1, with D hard to call. Germline values: CDR1 DFQATT, CDR2 SNEGSKA (reference sequence). This CDR3 region has 14 residues. Trimming took off 0 bases at V and 1 base at J, with 9 bases between the two ends. The CDR3 protein is CSARDPKGNTEAFF. DNA of the CDR3: TGCAGTGCTAGAGACCCCAAGGGGAACACTGAAGCTTTCTTT.